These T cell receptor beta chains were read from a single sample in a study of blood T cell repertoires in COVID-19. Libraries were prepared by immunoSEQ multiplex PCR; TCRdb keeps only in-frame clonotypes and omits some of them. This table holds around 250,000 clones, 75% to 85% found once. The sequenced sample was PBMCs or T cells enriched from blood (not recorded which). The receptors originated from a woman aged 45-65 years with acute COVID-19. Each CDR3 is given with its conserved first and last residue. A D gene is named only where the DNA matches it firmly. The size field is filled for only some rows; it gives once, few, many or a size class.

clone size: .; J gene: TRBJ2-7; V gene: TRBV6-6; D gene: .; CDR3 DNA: TGTGCCAGCAGTTCCCCAGGGGACTACGAGCAGTACTTC; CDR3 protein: CASSSPGDYEQYF
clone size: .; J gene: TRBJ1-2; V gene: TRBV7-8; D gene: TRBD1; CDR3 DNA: TGTGCCAGCAGCCTCGGGACAGGGGGTGTCTATGGCTACACCTTC; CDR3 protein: CASSLGTGGVYGYTF
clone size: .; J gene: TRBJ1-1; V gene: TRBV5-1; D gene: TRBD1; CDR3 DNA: TGCGCCAGCAGCCCTACCGGACAGGGGAACACTGAAGCTTTCTTT; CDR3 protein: CASSPTGQGNTEAFF
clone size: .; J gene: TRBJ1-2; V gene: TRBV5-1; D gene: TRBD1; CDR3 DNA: TGCGCCAGCAGCAGGGCGACAGGGGGCGTGGACTATGGCTACACCTTC; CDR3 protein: CASSRATGGVDYGYTF
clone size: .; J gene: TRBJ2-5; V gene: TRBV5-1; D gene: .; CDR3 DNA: TGCGCCAGCAGCTTGGCCCTAGAACCAGAGACCCAGTACTTC; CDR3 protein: CASSLALEPETQYF
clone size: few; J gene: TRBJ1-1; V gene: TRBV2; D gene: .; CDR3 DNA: TGTGCCAGCAGTCTCACTGAAGCTTTCTTT; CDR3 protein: CASSLTEAFF
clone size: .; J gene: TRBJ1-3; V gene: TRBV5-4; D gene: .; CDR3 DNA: TGTGCCAGCAGCTTGCCAGGGCCCCCTGGAAACACCATATATTTT; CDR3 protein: CASSLPGPPGNTIYF
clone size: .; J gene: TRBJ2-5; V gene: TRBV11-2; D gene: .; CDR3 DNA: TGTGCCAGCAGCTCCACAGGGCTCGAGACCCAGTACTTC; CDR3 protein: CASSSTGLETQYF
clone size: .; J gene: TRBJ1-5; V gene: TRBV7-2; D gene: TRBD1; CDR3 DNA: TGTGCCAGCAGCTCGGGGACAGGGGGCTATCAGCCCCAGCATTTT; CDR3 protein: CASSSGTGGYQPQHF
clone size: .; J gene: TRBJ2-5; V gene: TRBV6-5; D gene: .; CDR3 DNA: TGTGCCAGCAGTTACTCCCAACAGCAAGAGACCCAGTACTTC; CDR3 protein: CASSYSQQQETQYF
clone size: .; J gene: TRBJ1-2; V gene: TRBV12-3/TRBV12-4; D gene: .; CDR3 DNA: TGTGCCAGCAGTTTCGGGGGTCGTGGCTACACCTTC; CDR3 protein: CASSFGGRGYTF
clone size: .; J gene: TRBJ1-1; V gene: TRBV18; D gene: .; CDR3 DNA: TGTGCCAGCTCACCACCCCAGGGCACTGAAGCTTTCTTT; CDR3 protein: CASSPPQGTEAFF
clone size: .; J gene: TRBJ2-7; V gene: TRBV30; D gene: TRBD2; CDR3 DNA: TGTGCCTGGATGTCACTAGCGGGGCCCTACGAGCAGTACTTC; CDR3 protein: CAWMSLAGPYEQYF
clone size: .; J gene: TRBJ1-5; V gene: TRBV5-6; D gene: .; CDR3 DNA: TGTGCCAGCAGCTTGTCTTCCTACGGCAGCGCTACGCCCCAGCATTTT; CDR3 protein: CASSLSSYGSATPQHF
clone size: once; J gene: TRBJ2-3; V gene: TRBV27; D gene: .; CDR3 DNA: TGTGCCAGCAGTTTCCTTCGGGGATTCGATACGCAGTATTTT; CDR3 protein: CASSFLRGFDTQYF
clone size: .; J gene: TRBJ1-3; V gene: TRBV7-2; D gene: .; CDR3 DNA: TGTGCCAGCAGCCGGGGGGGTCCTGGAAACACCATATATTTT; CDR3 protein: CASSRGGPGNTIYF
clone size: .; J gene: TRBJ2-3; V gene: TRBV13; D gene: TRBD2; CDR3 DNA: TGTGCCAGCAGCTTACTGGCCCCCGGGGGGGGCACAGATACGCAGTATTTT; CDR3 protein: CASSLLAPGGGTDTQYF
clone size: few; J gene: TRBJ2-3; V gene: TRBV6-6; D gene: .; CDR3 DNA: TGTGCCAGCAGTGCCCGACTGGCCCCCAGCACAGATACGCAGTATTTT; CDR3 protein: CASSARLAPSTDTQYF
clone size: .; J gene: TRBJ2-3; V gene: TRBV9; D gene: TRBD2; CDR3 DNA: TGTGCCAGCAGCGTAGGGGGAGGGAGCACAGATACGCAGTATTTT; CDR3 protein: CASSVGGGSTDTQYF
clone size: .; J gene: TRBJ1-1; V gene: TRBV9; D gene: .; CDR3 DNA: TGTGCCAGCAGCCCAGGGGTTTTAATGAACACTGAAGCTTTCTTT; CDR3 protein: CASSPGVLMNTEAFF
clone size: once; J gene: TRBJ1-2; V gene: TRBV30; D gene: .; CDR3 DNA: TGTGCCCGTTCGGGTGGAGACTATGGCTACACCTTC; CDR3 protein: CARSGGDYGYTF
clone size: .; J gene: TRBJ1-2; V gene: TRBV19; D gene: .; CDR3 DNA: TGTGCCAGTAGTATATGGGGAGAGGTCTATGGCTACACCTTC; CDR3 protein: CASSIWGEVYGYTF
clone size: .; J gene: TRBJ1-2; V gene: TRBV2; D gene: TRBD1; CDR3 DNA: TGTGCCAGCATGAGGGACAGGGATGCTAACTATGGCTACACCTTC; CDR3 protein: CASMRDRDANYGYTF
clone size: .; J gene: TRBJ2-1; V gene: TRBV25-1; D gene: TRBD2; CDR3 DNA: TGTGCCAGCAGTTGGACTAGCTCCTACAATGAGCAGTTCTTC; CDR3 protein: CASSWTSSYNEQFF
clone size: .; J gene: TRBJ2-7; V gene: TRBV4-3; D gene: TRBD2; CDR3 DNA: TGCGCCAGCAGCCAAACTAGCGGGGGGCTCTACGAGCAGTACTTC; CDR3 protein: CASSQTSGGLYEQYF
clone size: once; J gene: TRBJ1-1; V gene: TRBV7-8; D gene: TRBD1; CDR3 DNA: TGTGCCAGCAGCCCACGACAGGGGTGGAAGACTGAAGCTTTCTTT; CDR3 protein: CASSPRQGWKTEAFF
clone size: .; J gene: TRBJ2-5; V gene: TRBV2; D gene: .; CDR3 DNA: TGTGCCAGCAGTGAAGCGAAACACAGGATGGAGACCCAGTACTTC; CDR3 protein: CASSEAKHRMETQYF
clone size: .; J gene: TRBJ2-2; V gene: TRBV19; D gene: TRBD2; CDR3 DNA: TGTGCCAGTAGTGATCCGGGGGGACCGGGGTATGGGGAGCTGTTTTTT; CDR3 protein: CASSDPGGPGYGELFF
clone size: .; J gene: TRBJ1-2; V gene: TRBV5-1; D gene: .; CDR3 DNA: TGCGCCAGCAGCCCGGGGGGATACTATGGCTACACCTTC; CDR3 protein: CASSPGGYYGYTF
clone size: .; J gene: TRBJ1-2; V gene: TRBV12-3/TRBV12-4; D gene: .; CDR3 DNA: TGTGCCAGCAGTTTAGGGGGGCATGGCTACACCTTC; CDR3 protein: CASSLGGHGYTF
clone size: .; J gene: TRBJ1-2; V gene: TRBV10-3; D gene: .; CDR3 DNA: TGTGCCATCAGTGTTACCGCGGTCGGGGGCTACACCTTC; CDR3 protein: CAISVTAVGGYTF
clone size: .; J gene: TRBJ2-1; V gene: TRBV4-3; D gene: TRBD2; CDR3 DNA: TGCGCCAGCAGCCAAGAGGGACTAGACTCTTACAATGAGCAGTTCTTC; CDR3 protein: CASSQEGLDSYNEQFF
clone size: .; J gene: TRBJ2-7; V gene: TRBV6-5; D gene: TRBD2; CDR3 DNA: TGTGCCAGCTCAGGCGGGGGGTCTCCCTACGAGCAGTACTTC; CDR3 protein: CASSGGGSPYEQYF
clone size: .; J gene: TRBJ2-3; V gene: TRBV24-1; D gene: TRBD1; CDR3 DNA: TGTGCCACGTCGACAGGGTTAAATACAGATACGCAGTATTTT; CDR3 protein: CATSTGLNTDTQYF
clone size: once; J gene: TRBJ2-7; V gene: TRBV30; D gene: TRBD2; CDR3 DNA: TGTGCCTGGAGTGTAACCCTAGCGGGGGCCGTCAGACCATACGAGCAGTACTTC; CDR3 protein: CAWSVTLAGAVRPYEQYF
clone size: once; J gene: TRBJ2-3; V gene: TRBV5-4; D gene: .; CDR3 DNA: TGTGCCAGCAGCTTCAAGGGAGGAAAAGATACGCAGTATTTT; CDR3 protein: CASSFKGGKDTQYF
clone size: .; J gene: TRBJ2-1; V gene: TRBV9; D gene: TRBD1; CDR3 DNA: TGTGCCAGCAGCGGTACTGGACAGGCCTACAATGAGCAGTTCTTC; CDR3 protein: CASSGTGQAYNEQFF
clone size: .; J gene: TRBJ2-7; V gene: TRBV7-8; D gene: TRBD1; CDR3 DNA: TGTGCCAGCAGCTTAAAGGGACAGGGAGGCGAGCAGTACTTC; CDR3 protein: CASSLKGQGGEQYF